The 15 T cell receptor beta chains given below trace back to one sample, sequenced in a study of blood T cells in healthy people across ages. A second PCR of 7 to 11 cycles used a sample-barcoded 5' primer and a J-beta primer mix. MiXCR, run by TCRdb on the 5' RACE reads, gives a single entry per CDR3 protein. The sample has 500,000 to 550,000 distinct CDR3 sequences, 24% seen once. This sample was also put to use in a study of T cells of mothers and their children.

The sample was blood. These receptor sequences come from a boy younger than 18 in good health.

This clonotype was counted a few times. The chain combines TRBV27 with TRBJ2-7, with D possibly being TRBD2 (5 bases). This CDR3 region has 13 residues. CDR1 and CDR2 from the germline V gene are MNHEY and SMNVEV (reference sequence). The V end was cut by 7 bases, the J end by 0 bases, with 10 bases between. The CDR3 here is CASKSGNSYEQYF. CDR3 nucleotide sequence: TGTGCCAGCAAGTCCGGGAACTCCTACGAGCAGTACTTC.

This clonotype was seen more than once but under ten times. The rearrangement joins TRBV7-9 to TRBJ2-5, with 9 bases lining up with TRBD1. This CDR3 has 15 amino acids. V lost 0 bases, J lost 5 bases, and 4 bases stayed unmatched. Per the germline V gene, CDR1 is SEHNR and CDR2 is FQNEAQ (reference sequence). CDR3 coding DNA: TGTGCCAGCAGCTTAGCAACAGGGGGCAGGGAGACCCAGTACTTC. The encoded protein is CASSLATGGRETQYF.

V gene TRBV7-9 combines with J gene TRBJ1-6; 10 positions match TRBD1. Losses at the gene ends were 5 bases for V and 5 bases for J; bases not matched to a gene: 3. CDR3 length equals 15 residues. Per the germline V gene, CDR1 is SEHNR and CDR2 is FQNEAQ (reference sequence). The CDR3 region has the DNA TGTGCCAGCAGCGGACAGGGGGGGGATAATTCACCCCTCCACTTT. Amino acid sequence: CASSGQGGDNSPLHF.

This clonotype was recorded at least ten times. This chain connects TRBV20-1 to TRBJ1-1; D not certain. The length of the CDR3 is 13 residues. V lost 1 base, J lost 5 bases, and 11 bases lay in between. Germline V lookup: CDR1 DFQATT, CDR2 SNEGSKA (reference sequence). The CDR3, as DNA: TGCAGTGCTAGAGTAGTTGGTAAGACTGAAGCTTTCTTT. As protein: CSARVVGKTEAFF.

This clonotype was counted between two and nine times. The gene calls are TRBV5-1 and TRBJ2-3; D call uncertain. The CDR3 runs to 14 residues. V was pared by 2 bases and J by 4 bases, with 11 bases between. From germline, CDR1 is SGHRS and CDR2 YFSETQ. CDR3 in amino acids: CASSLGPSPDTQYF. The CDR3 nucleotides read TGCGCCAGCAGCTTAGGCCCTAGTCCAGATACGCAGTATTTT.

The J gene is TRBJ2-7, the V gene TRBV14; the match to TRBD2 covers 8 bases. The CDR3 covers 15 residues. Germline V lookup: CDR1 SGHDN, CDR2 FVKESK. Losses at the gene ends were 0 bases for V and 0 bases for J; bases not matched to a gene: 1. The CDR3 bases are TGTGCCAGCAGCCAAGAGGCGGGAGGCTCCTACGAGCAGTACTTC. Translated, it gives CASSQEAGGSYEQYF.

Regarding this clonotype: One end of the junction fails to match germline, which may point to a read error. V and J are TRBV7-7 and TRBJ2-1, with D possibly being TRBD2 (6 bases). This CDR3 comprises 16 residues. Germline-derived CDR1 and CDR2 are SSHAT and FNYEAQ (reference sequence). CDR3 protein: CASSPVGGLSHNEQFF. CDR3 bases: TGTGCTAGCAGCCCCGTGGGGGGATTAAGCCACAATGAGCAGTTCTTC.

V gene TRBV6-5 combines with J gene TRBJ2-3; TRBD2 is a possible D gene (6 bases). V was cut by 4 bases and J by 2 bases, with 13 bases left in between. Germline CDR1 and CDR2: MNHEY and SVGAGI. The CDR3 runs to 15 residues. The CDR3, as DNA: TGTGCCAGCAGTTTTTCGACTAGATTCACAGATACGCAGTATTTT. It encodes CASSFSTRFTDTQYF.

The chain couples TRBV6-5 to TRBJ1-2, with D hard to call. Trimming removed 5 bases from V and 0 bases from J, with 13 bases in between. There are 15 residues in the CDR3. CDR1 and CDR2 from the germline V gene are MNHEY and SVGAGI. CDR3 in DNA: TGTGCCAGCAGTAAACCGGGCAGATCTAACTATGGCTACACCTTC. Its protein is CASSKPGRSNYGYTF.

The gene calls are TRBV20-1 and TRBJ2-4; no clear D. Germline V gene sequence: CDR1 DFQATT, CDR2 SNEGSKA (reference sequence). V lost 1 base and J 4 bases, leaving 11 bases between the germline ends. This CDR3 contains 14 residues. The CDR3 region has the DNA TGCAGTGCTAGAGTAGTGGGGTCTAAAAACATTCAGTACTTC. Translating it yields CSARVVGSKNIQYF.

The J gene is TRBJ2-4, the V gene TRBV4-3; 13 bases fit TRBD2. Germline V gives CDR1 LGHNA, CDR2 YSLEER. The CDR3 spans 17 residues. Germline trimming cut 1 base from V and 6 bases from J; bases unmatched to any gene: 6. In DNA form, the CDR3 reads TGCGCCAGCAGCCAAGGGACTAGCGGGAGAGGCGTAAACATTCAGTACTTC. As protein: CASSQGTSGRGVNIQYF.

The chain combines TRBV27 with TRBJ2-1; D is possibly TRBD1 or TRBD2 (5 bases each). Trimming removed 6 bases from V and 6 bases from J, with 15 bases in between. The CDR3 is made up of 14 amino acids. Germline V gives CDR1 MNHEY, CDR2 SMNVEV (reference sequence). The CDR3, as DNA: TGTGCCAGCAGCCGGGACGGAATAGCCAATGAGCAGTTCTTC. It encodes CASSRDGIANEQFF.

The J gene is TRBJ2-7, the V gene TRBV28, with D perhaps TRBD2 (5 bases). CDR1 MDHEN and CDR2 SYDVKM come from the germline V gene. This CDR3 is built from 14 residues. The V end was cut by 3 bases, the J end by 4 bases, with 13 bases between. Written as DNA, the CDR3 is TGTGCCAGCAGTTTGTCTAGCATTGGTTACGAGCAGTACTTC. Translating gives CASSLSSIGYEQYF. Based on the CDR3 plus reference TRBV28 and TRBJ2-7, the full variable domain is DVKVTQSSRYLVKRTGEKVFLECVQDMDHENMFWYRQDPGLGLRLIYFSYDVKMKEKGDIPEGYSVSREKKERFSLILESASTNQTSMYLCASSLSSIGYEQYFGPGTRLTVT.

This clonotype was observed a few times. This sequence joins TRBV20-1 and TRBJ2-3; 11 nucleotides align to TRBD2. Per the germline V gene, CDR1 is DFQATT and CDR2 is SNEGSKA (reference sequence). The CDR3 runs 16 residues. Unmatched junction bases numbered 6, after V lost 1 base and J lost 3 bases. The CDR3: CSARVLAGVRTDTQYF. DNA of the CDR3: TGCAGTGCTAGAGTACTAGCGGGAGTTCGAACAGATACGCAGTATTTT.

J is TRBJ1-4 and V is TRBV6-5; 8 positions match TRBD1. The V gene end was trimmed by 6 bases and the J gene end by 6 bases; junction bases not matched to a gene: 6. CDR3 length: 14 residues. The germline V gene has CDR1 MNHEY and CDR2 SVGAGI. The CDR3 nucleotides are TGTGCCAGCAGAGGGACAGGCTTTTATGAAAAACTGTTTTTT. Protein sequence: CASRGTGFYEKLFF.